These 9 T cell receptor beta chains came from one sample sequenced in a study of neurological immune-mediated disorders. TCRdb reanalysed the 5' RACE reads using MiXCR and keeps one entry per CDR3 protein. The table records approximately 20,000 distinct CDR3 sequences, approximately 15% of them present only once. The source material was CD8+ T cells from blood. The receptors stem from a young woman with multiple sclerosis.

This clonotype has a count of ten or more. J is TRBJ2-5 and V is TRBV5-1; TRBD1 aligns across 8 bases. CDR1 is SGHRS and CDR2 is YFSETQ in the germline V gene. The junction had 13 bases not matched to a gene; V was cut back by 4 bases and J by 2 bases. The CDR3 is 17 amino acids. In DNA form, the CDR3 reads TGCGCCAGCAGCGGATATCCCGACAGGGGACATCAAGAGACCCAGTACTTC. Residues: CASSGYPDRGHQETQYF.

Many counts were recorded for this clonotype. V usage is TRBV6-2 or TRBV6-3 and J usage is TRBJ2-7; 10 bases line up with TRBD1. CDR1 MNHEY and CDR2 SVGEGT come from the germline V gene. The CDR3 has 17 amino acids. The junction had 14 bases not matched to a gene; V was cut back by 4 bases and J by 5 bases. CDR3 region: CASSSWAGQGERDEQYV. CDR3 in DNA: TGTGCCAGCAGTTCCTGGGCCGGACAGGGGGAGAGGGACGAGCAGTACGTC.

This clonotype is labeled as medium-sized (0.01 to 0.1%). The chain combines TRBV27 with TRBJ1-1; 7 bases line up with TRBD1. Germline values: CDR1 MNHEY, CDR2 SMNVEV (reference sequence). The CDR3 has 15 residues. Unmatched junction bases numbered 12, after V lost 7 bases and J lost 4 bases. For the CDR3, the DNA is TGTGCCAGCACCGAGGCCACAGGGGCGGGCACTGAAGCTTTCTTT. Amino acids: CASTEATGAGTEAFF.

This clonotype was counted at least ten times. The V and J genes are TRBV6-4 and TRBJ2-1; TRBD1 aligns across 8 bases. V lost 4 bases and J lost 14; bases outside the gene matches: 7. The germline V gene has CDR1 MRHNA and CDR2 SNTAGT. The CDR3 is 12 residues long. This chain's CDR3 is CASSVTGGYKFF. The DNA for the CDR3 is TGTGCCAGCAGTGTCACAGGGGGTTATAAGTTCTTC.

Here the CDR3 reads CASSLAGHSGANVLTF. The CDR3 DNA reads as TGTGCCAGCAGCTTAGCTGGGCATTCTGGGGCCAACGTCCTGACTTTC. The chain carries TRBV7-6 and TRBJ2-6; D unresolved. The germline V gene encodes CDR1 SGHVS and CDR2 FNYEAQ. V lost 0 bases to trimming and J lost 1 base, with 7 bases between them. The CDR3 is made up of 16 amino acids. The full variable domain, completed using reference TRBV7-6 and TRBJ2-6, is GAGVSQSPRYKVTKRGQDVALRCDPISGHVSLYWYRQALGQGPEFLTYFNYEAQQDKSGLPNDRFSAERPEGSISTLTIQRTEQRDSAMYRCASSLAGHSGANVLTFGAGSRLTVL.

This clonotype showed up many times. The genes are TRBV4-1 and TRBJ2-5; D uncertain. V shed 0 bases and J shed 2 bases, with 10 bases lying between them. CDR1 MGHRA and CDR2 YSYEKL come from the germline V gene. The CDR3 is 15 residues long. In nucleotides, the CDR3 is TGCGCCAGCAGCCAAGAAACAGTTAAACAAGAGACCCAGTACTTC. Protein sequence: CASSQETVKQETQYF.

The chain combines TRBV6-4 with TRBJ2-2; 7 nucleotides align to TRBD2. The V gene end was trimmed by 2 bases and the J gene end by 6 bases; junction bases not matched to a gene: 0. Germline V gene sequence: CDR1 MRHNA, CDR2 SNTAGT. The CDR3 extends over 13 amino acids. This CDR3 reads CASSDGGAGELFF. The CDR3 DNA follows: TGTGCCAGCAGTGACGGGGGGGCCGGGGAGCTGTTTTTT.

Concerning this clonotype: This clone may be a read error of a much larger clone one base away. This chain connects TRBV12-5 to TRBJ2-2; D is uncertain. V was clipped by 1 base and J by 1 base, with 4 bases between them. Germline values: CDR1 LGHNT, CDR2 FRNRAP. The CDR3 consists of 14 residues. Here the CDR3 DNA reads TGTGCTAGTGGTTTGGACCAGAACACCGGGGAGCTGTTTTTT. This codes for CASGLDQNTGELFF.

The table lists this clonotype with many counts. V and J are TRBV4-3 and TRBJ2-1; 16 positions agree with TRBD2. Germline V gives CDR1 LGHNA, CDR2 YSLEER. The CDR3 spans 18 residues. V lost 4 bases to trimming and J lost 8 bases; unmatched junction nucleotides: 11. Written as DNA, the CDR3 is TGCGCCAGCAGCCTCAGATCGGGACTAGCGGGAGGGAGGGATGAGCAGTTCTTC. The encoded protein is CASSLRSGLAGGRDEQFF.